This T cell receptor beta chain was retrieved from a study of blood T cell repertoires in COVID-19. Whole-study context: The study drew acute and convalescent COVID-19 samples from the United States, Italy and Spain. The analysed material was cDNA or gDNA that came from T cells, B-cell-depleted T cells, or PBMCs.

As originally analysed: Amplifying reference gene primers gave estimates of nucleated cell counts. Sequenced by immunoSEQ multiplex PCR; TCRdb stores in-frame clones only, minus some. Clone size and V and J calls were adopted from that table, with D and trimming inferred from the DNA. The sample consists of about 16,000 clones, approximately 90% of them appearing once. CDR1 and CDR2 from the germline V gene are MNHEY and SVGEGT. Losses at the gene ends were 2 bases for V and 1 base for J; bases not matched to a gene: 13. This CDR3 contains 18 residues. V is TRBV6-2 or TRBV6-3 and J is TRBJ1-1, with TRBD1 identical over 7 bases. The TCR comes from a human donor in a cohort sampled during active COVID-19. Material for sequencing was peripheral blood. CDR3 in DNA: TGTGCCAGCAGTTACGGAGGCAGGGGGAGAACTACGAACACTGAAGCTTTCTTT. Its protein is CASSYGGRGRTTNTEAFF.